These T cell receptor beta chains were read from a single sample in a study of response to subunit inactivated influenza vaccine. TCRdb fed the RT-PCR reads into MiXCR, producing one record per CDR3 protein. Of roughly 700,000 distinct CDR3 sequences detected, approximately 15% appear once; the ten largest clones hold 5.5% to 8%. The starting material was PBMCs from blood, obtained around two weeks before vaccination. All receptors derive from a man aged 45 to 65 who received an inactivated influenza vaccine. CDR3s include the opening cysteine and the closing phenylalanine or tryptophan. A D gene is named only where the DNA matches it firmly. Clone size is stated in some rows and not others, as once, few, many or a class when expanded.

J	D	size	V	DNA	CDR3
TRBJ2-7	TRBD1	few	TRBV6-1	TGTGCCAGCAGTAGTCCGGGACAGCCACCCTACGAGCAGTACTTC	CASSSPGQPPYEQYF
TRBJ2-3	.	few	TRBV24-1	TGTGCCACCAGTGATACGCGTCGATTCACAGATACGCAGTATTTT	CATSDTRRFTDTQYF
TRBJ2-7	.	few	TRBV5-6	TGTGCCAGCAGCTTTGCACCGGGACGGTCCTCCTACGAGCAGTACTTC	CASSFAPGRSSYEQYF
TRBJ2-3	TRBD2	few	TRBV7-6	TGTGCCAGCAGCCCACGTAGCGGGAGGACCACAGATACGCAGTATTTT	CASSPRSGRTTDTQYF
TRBJ2-7	TRBD1	.	TRBV7-9	TGTGCCAGCAGCTTCCCCCGGACAGGGGGAACCTACGAGCAGTACTTC	CASSFPRTGGTYEQYF
TRBJ2-3	.	.	TRBV3-1	TGTGCCAGCAGCCAAGAAGGGGGAGGGCCGACCCATAGAGATACGCAGTATTTT	CASSQEGGGPTHRDTQYF
TRBJ2-7	TRBD2	.	TRBV11-1	TGTGCCAGCAGCTTACCACCGGGACTAGCGGGAGTGGGGGACGAGCAGTACTTC	CASSLPPGLAGVGDEQYF
TRBJ1-1	.	few	TRBV4-1	TGCGCCAGCAGCCAAGATCGGCAGATGAACACTGAAGCTTTCTTT	CASSQDRQMNTEAFF
TRBJ2-7	.	.	TRBV21-1	TGTGCCAGCAGCAAAGTGGGCCGGGACAGGGCGCGTCACTTGTACTTC	CASSKVGRDRARHLYF
TRBJ2-6	.	few	TRBV10-3	TGTGCCATCAGTGAGGGGCCTCCTGGGGCCAACGTCCTGACTTTC	CAISEGPPGANVLTF
TRBJ2-7	TRBD1	many	TRBV10-3	TGTGCCATCAGTGGCCGGGACAGGGAGAGCTCCTACGAGCAGTACTTC	CAISGRDRESSYEQYF
TRBJ2-3	.	.	TRBV20-1	TGCAGTGCTACCCACAGTGGGGGCTCCACAGATACGCAGTATTTT	CSATHSGGSTDTQYF
TRBJ2-3	.	.	TRBV20-1	TGCAGTGCTCCCCCACAGGGAGATACGCAGTCTTTT	CSAPPQGDTQSF
TRBJ2-2	TRBD1	many	TRBV6-5	TGTGCCAGCAGCTACGGGACAGGGAACACCGGGGAGCTGTTTTTT	CASSYGTGNTGELFF
TRBJ2-7	TRBD2	few	TRBV15	TGTGCCACCAGCGAACGGGACGTCGTAGGACTAGCGGGAGGGTACTCCTACGAGCAGTACTTC	CATSERDVVGLAGGYSYEQYF
TRBJ2-7	.	few	TRBV3-1	TGTGCCAGCAGCCTCGGATTGGACCCGGCGGGGTTGGACTTC	CASSLGLDPAGLDF
TRBJ2-2	.	few	TRBV21-1	TGTGCCAGCAGCCCCAAGGGACTAGCGGGAGGCACCGGGGAGCTGTTTTTT	CASSPKGLAGGTGELFF
TRBJ2-3	.	.	TRBV5-4	TGTGCCAGCAGCTTGTGGGTGCGGGACCCTAGCACAGATACGCAGTATTTT	CASSLWVRDPSTDTQYF
TRBJ2-3	TRBD2	.	TRBV30	TGTGCCTGGAGGCCCATAGCGGGCGGCACAGATACGCAGTATTTT	CAWRPIAGGTDTQYF
TRBJ2-5	.	.	TRBV6-1	TGTGCCAGCAGGCGACAGCTGCTCAGTCAAGAGACCCAGTACTTC	CASRRQLLSQETQYF
TRBJ2-3	TRBD2	.	TRBV4-1	TGCGCCAGCAGCCAACCCTTCGGACTAGCGGGACCCACAGATACGCAGTATTTT	CASSQPFGLAGPTDTQYF
TRBJ1-3	.	few	TRBV6-1	TGTGCCAGCAGCGAGGACGGCTACTCTGGAAACACCATATATTTT	CASSEDGYSGNTIYF
TRBJ2-5	.	.	TRBV28	TGTGCCAGCAGTTCTCCGGGGCGGGGAGGGACCCAGTACTTC	CASSSPGRGGTQYF
TRBJ2-5	.	.	TRBV19	TGTGCCAGTAGAGCTATACCGTACCAAGAGACCCAGTACTTC	CASRAIPYQETQYF
TRBJ2-2	.	.	TRBV12-3/TRBV12-4	TGTGCACGGGGGCAGAACACCGGGGAGCTGTTTTTT	CARGQNTGELFF
TRBJ2-2	.	.	TRBV6-5	TGTGCCAGCAGTACGCTAGCCGGGGAGCTGTTTTTT	CASSTLAGELFF
TRBJ2-7	TRBD2	.	TRBV5-1	TGCGCCAGCCAGGCTAGCGGGGGACCTGAGGAGCAGTACTTC	CASQASGGPEEQYF
TRBJ1-5	.	few	TRBV12-3/TRBV12-4	TGTGCCAGCAGCCGACATGCTAATCAGCCCCAGCATTTT	CASSRHANQPQHF
TRBJ2-3	TRBD1	few	TRBV12-3/TRBV12-4	TGTGCCAGCAGAGTTGGGGCAGGGGGTGCTACGCAGTATTTT	CASRVGAGGATQYF
TRBJ1-1	TRBD1	.	TRBV9	TGTGCCAGCAGCCAACCACCGACAGGGGGGAACACTGAAGCTTTCTTT	CASSQPPTGGNTEAFF
TRBJ2-7	.	few	TRBV15	TGTGCCACCAGCAGAGTTAGCTACGAGCAGTACTTC	CATSRVSYEQYF
TRBJ2-2	.	few	TRBV7-8	TGTGCCAGCAGCTTATCTCGCGTCTCCGCGAACACCGGGGAGCTGTTTTTT	CASSLSRVSANTGELFF
TRBJ2-5	TRBD2	.	TRBV20-1	TGCAGTGCTAGGTTGCTAGCGGGAAAACAAGAGACCCAGTACTTC	CSARLLAGKQETQYF
TRBJ2-4	.	.	TRBV30	TGTGCCTGGAGTGGGGCAGGAGCCAAAAACATTCAGTACTTC	CAWSGAGAKNIQYF
TRBJ2-7	.	.	TRBV6-1	TGTGCCAGCAAGCGGAACAGATTCTACGAGCAGTACTTC	CASKRNRFYEQYF
TRBJ1-2	.	.	TRBV6-5	TGTGCCAGCAGTTACTCGGGTACCGCTAACTATGGCTACACCTTC	CASSYSGTANYGYTF
TRBJ2-1	.	.	TRBV12-3/TRBV12-4	TGTGCCAGCAGCTCCCAGGGGCTGGGGAATGAGCAGTTCTTC	CASSSQGLGNEQFF
TRBJ2-7	.	.	TRBV11-2	TGTGCCAGCAGCTGGCTATCGGACTACGAGCAGTACTTC	CASSWLSDYEQYF
TRBJ2-2	.	few	TRBV12-3/TRBV12-4	TGTGCCAGCAGTTTCGGGGAGGTGAACACCGGGGAGCTGTTTTTT	CASSFGEVNTGELFF
TRBJ2-1	.	few	TRBV11-2	TGTGCCAGCAGCTTAGGGTGGGGCCCCCTTAATGAGCAGTTCTTC	CASSLGWGPLNEQFF
TRBJ2-2	.	few	TRBV10-3	TGTGCCATCAGTGTCAAGTGGGCGGACACCGGGGAGCTGTTTTTT	CAISVKWADTGELFF
TRBJ2-1	.	.	TRBV12-3/TRBV12-4	TGTGCCAGCAGCACCCAACGACTAGTGAGGAACAATCCTGAGCAGTTCTTC	CASSTQRLVRNNPEQFF
TRBJ2-7	.	few	TRBV11-1	TGTGCCAGCAGCTTAGGCCAGACTCGCTCCTACGAGCAGTACTTC	CASSLGQTRSYEQYF
TRBJ2-4	TRBD1	.	TRBV28	TGTGCCAGCATGAACAGGGGGCCGGAAAACATTCAGTACTTC	CASMNRGPENIQYF
TRBJ1-1	.	.	TRBV6-5	TGTGCCAGCAGTTCCCCTACAGGGAAAATCGCTGAAGCTTTCTTT	CASSSPTGKIAEAFF